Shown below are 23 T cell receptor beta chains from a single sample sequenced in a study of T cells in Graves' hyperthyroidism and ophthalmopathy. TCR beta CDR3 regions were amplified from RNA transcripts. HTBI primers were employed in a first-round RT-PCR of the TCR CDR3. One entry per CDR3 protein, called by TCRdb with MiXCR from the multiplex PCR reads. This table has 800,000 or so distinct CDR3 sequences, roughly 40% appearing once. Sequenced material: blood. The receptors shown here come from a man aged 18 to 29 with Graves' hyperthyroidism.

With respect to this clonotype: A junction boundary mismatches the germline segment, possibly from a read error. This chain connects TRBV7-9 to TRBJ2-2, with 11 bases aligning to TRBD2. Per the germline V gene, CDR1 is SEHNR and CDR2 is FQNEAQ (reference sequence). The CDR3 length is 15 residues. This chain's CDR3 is CASSLAGGVTGELFF. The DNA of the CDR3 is TGTGCCAGCAGCCTAGCGGGAGGCGTCACCGGGGAGCTGTTTTTT.

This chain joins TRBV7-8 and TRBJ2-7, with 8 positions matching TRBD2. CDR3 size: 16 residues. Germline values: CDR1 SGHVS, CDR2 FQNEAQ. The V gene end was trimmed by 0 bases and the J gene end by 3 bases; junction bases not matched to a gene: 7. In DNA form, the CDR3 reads TGTGCCAGCAGCTTAGCGCCTGGCGGGGGGCGCTACGAGCAGTACTTC. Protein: CASSLAPGGGRYEQYF.

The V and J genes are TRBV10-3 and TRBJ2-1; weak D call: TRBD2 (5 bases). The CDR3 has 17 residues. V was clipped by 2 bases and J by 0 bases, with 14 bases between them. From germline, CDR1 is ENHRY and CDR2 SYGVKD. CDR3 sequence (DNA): TGTGCCATCAGTGAGGATGTGGTGGGGAGCTCCTACAATGAGCAGTTCTTC. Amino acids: CAISEDVVGSSYNEQFF.

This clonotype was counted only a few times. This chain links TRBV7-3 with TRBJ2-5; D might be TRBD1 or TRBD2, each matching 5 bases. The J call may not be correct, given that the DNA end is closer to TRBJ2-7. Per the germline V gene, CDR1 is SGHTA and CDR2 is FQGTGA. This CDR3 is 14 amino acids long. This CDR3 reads CASSLGGNNYEQYF. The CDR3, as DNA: TGTGCCAGCAGCTTAGGGGGTAATAACTACGAGCAGTACTTC.

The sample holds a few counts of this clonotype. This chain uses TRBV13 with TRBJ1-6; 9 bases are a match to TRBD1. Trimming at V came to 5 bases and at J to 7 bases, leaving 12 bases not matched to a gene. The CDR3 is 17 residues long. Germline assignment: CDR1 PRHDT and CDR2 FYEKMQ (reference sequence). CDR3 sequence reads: CASSPRGQGAWNSPLHF. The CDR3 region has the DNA TGTGCCAGCAGCCCCAGGGGACAGGGTGCTTGGAATTCACCCCTCCACTTT.

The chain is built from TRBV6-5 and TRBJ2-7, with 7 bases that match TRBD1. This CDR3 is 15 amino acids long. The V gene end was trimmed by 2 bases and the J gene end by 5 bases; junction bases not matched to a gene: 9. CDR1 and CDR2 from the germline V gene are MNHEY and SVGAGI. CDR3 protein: CASSYHGQVLDEQYF. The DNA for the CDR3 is TGTGCCAGCAGTTACCATGGACAGGTTCTCGACGAGCAGTACTTC.

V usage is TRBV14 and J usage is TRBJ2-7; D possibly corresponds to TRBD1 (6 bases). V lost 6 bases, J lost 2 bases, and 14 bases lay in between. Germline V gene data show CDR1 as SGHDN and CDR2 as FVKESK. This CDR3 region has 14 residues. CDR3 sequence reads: CASSPGTRPYEQYF. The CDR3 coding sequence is TGTGCCAGCAGTCCCGGGACACGACCCTACGAGCAGTACTTC.

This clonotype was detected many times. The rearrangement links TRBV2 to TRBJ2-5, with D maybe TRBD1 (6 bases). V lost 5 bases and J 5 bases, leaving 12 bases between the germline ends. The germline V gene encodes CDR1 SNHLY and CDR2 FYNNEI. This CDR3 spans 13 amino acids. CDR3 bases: TGTGCCAGCAGTCCACAGGGTCTGGAGACCCAGTACTTC. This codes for CASSPQGLETQYF.

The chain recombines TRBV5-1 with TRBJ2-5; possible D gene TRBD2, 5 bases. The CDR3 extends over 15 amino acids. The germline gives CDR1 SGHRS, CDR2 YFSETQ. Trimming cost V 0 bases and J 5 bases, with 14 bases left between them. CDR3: CASSLAEPWEETQYF. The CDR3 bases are TGCGCCAGCAGCTTGGCAGAACCGTGGGAGGAGACCCAGTACTTC.

The CDR3 DNA reads as TGTGCCAGCATGGGTACGGGGAATGAAGCTTTCTTT. Its protein is CASMGTGNEAFF. The chain uses TRBV2 and TRBJ1-1; D is uncertain. Germline-derived CDR1 and CDR2 are SNHLY and FYNNEI. This CDR3 comprises 12 residues. Between the trimmed V and J ends, which lost 7 bases and 7 bases, there was a span of 13 bases.

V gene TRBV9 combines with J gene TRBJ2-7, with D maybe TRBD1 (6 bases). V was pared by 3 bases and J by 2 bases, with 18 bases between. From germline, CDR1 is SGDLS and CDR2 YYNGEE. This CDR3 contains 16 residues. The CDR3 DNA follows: TGTGCCAGCAGCGCCAGTTCCCCCGCAGGGGCCTACGAGCAGTACTTC. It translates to CASSASSPAGAYEQYF.

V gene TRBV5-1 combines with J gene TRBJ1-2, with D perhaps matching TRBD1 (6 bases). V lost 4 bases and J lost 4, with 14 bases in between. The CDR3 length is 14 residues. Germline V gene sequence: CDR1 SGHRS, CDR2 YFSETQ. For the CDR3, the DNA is TGCGCCAGCAGCATGGAAACAGGGAGCTATGGCTACACCTTC. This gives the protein CASSMETGSYGYTF.

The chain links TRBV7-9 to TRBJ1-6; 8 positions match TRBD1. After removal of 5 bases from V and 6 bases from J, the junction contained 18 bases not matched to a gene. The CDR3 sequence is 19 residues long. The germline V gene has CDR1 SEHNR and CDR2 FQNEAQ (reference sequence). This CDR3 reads CASSQDSPGQGAPNSPLHF. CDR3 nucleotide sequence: TGTGCCAGCAGCCAAGATTCCCCTGGACAGGGTGCTCCTAATTCACCCCTCCACTTT.

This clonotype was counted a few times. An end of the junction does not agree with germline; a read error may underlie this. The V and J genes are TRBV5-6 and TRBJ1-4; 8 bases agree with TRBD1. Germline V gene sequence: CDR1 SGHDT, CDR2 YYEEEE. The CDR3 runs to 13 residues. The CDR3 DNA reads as TGTGCCAGCAGCTCTACCGGGACAGGAGACTCGAAGTTT. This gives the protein CASSSTGTGDSKF.

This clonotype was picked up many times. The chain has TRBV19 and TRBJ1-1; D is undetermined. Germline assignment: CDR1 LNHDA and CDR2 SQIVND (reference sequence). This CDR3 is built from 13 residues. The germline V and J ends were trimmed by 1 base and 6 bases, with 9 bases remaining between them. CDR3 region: CASSIGAGAEAFF. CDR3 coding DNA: TGTGCCAGTAGTATAGGTGCTGGAGCTGAAGCTTTCTTT. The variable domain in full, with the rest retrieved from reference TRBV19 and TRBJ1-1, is DGGITQSPKYLFRKEGQNVTLSCEQNLNHDAMYWYRQDPGQGLRLIYYSQIVNDFQKGDIAEGYSVSREKKESFPLTVTSAQKNPTAFYLCASSIGAGAEAFFGQGTRLTVV.

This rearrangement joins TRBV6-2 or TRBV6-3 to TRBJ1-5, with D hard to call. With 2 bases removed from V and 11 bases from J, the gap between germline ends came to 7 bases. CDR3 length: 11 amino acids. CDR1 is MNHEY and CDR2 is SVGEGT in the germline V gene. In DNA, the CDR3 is TGTGCCAGCAGTTACGGAGAGACCCAGCATTTT. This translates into CASSYGETQHF.

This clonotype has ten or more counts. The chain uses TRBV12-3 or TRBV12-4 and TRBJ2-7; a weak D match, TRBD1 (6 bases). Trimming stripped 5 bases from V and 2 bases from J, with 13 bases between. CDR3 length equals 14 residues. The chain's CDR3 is CASSPFGQTYEQYF. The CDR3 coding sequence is TGTGCCAGCAGTCCGTTTGGACAGACCTACGAGCAGTACTTC.

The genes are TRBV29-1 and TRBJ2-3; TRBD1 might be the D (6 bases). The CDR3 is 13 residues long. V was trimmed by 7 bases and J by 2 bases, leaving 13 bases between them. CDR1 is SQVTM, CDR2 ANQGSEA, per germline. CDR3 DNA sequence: TGCAGCGCCTGCGAGGGGGTCACAGATACGCAGTATTTT. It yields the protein CSACEGVTDTQYF.

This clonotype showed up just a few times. The CDR3 DNA is TGTGCCAGCATGGTACGGAATCAGCCCCAGCATTTT. Its translation: CASMVRNQPQHF. The genes are TRBV6-6 and TRBJ1-5; no definite D call. This CDR3 is 12 amino acids long. Germline CDR1 is MNHNY and CDR2 is SVGAGI (reference sequence). V was pared by 7 bases and J by 4 bases, with 8 bases between.

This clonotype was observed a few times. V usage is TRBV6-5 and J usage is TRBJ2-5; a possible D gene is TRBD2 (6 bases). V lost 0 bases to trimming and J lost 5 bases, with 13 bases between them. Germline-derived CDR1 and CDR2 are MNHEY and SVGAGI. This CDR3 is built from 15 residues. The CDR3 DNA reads TGTGCCAGCAGTTACTCGGGGCGGGGCTCGGAGACCCAGTACTTC. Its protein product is CASSYSGRGSETQYF.

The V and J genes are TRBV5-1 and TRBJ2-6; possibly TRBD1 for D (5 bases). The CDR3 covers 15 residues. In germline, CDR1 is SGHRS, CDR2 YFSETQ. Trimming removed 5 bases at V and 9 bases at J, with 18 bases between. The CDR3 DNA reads TGCGCCAGCAGACCAGGGTCCTATGGGTACAACGTCCTGACTTTC. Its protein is CASRPGSYGYNVLTF.

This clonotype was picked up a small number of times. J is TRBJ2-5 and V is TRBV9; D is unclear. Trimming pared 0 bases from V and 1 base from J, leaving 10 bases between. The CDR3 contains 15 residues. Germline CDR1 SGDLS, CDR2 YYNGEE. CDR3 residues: CASSVAGESQETQYF. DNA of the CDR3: TGTGCCAGCAGCGTAGCGGGCGAATCCCAAGAGACCCAGTACTTC.

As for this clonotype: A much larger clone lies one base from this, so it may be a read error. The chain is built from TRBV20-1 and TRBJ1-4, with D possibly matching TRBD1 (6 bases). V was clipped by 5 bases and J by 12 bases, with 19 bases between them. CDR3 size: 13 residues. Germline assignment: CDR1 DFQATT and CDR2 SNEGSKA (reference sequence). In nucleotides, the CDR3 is TGCAGTGCTTCAGGCCAGGGGAAAGAAGAACTGTTTTTT. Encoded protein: CSASGQGKEELFF.